These 24 T cell receptor beta chains originate from one sample sequenced in a study of blood T cell repertoires in COVID-19 (dated by TCRdb to the early 2020s). Receptor amplification or capture employed the immunoSEQ multiplex PCR assay. TCRdb obtained this table from immuneACCESS and retained in-frame rearrangements with V and J assigned. These tables miss some clones; where compared with another copy, unresolved V genes account for less than half of the shortfall, and the remainder is unexplained. The sample table shows about 300,000 clones, and 87% are seen once. The ten biggest clones cover 5.5% to 7% of the sample. Sequencing was performed on PBMCs or T cells enriched from blood (not recorded which). The receptor source for this set is a woman aged 25-40 years who had recovered from COVID-19.

The chain recombines TRBV5-1 with TRBJ2-4, with 9 bases lining up with TRBD1. CDR3 length: 18 residues. V was pared by 4 bases and J by 0 bases, with 11 bases of the junction left unmatched. Germline V gene data show CDR1 as SGHRS and CDR2 as YFSETQ. The CDR3 nucleotides are TGCGCCAGCAGCCAAACAGGGGGCGCTTCTTCAGCCAAAAACATTCAGTACTTC. Its protein is CASSQTGGASSAKNIQYF.

The rearrangement links TRBV5-5 to TRBJ1-1, with 9 bases aligning to TRBD1. The CDR3 extends over 13 amino acids. Trimming cost V 3 bases and J 4 bases; bases outside gene matches: 1. Germline V CDR1 and CDR2: SGHKS, YYEKEE (reference sequence). In nucleotides, the CDR3 is TGTGCCAGCAGCTGGGACAGGGTCACTGAAGCTTTCTTT. It is translated as CASSWDRVTEAFF. Based on the CDR3 plus reference TRBV5-5 and TRBJ1-1, the full variable domain is DAGVTQSPTHLIKTRGQQVTLRCSPISGHKSVSWYQQVLGQGPQFIFQYYEKEERGRGNFPDRFSARQFPNYSSELNVNALLLGDSALYLCASSWDRVTEAFFGQGTRLTVV.

This chain uses TRBV10-3 with TRBJ2-1; 11 bases match TRBD2. The CDR3 loop spans 14 amino acids. J was trimmed by 5 bases and V by 5 bases; bases with no gene match: 2. Germline CDR1 and CDR2: ENHRY and SYGVKD. CDR3 nucleotide sequence: TGTGCCATCAGTCCTAGCGGGGGGAACAATGAGCAGTTCTTC. Translation gives CAISPSGGNNEQFF.

The chain uses TRBV19 and TRBJ1-6; 7 nucleotides agree with TRBD1. The junction had 6 bases not matched to a gene; V was cut back by 0 bases and J by 7 bases. In germline, CDR1 is LNHDA, CDR2 SQIVND (reference sequence). The CDR3 has 16 amino acids. The CDR3 coding sequence is TGTGCCAGTAGTATAGATACAGGGGTGGGGAATTCACCCCTCCACTTT. Translated: CASSIDTGVGNSPLHF.

V usage is TRBV6-5 and J usage is TRBJ2-3, with D unclear. Between the trimmed V and J ends, which lost 0 bases and 6 bases, there was a span of 13 bases. CDR3 length equals 15 residues. In germline, CDR1 is MNHEY, CDR2 SVGAGI. The CDR3 spells CASSYSIQLLDTQYF. The DNA of the CDR3 is TGTGCCAGCAGTTACTCGATTCAACTTTTGGATACGCAGTATTTT.

V is TRBV9 and J is TRBJ2-3; 9 bases fit TRBD2. There are 15 residues in the CDR3. The germline V gene has CDR1 SGDLS and CDR2 YYNGEE. The trim removed 4 bases at V and 1 base at J, leaving 4 bases unmatched. DNA for the CDR3: TGTGCCAGCAGCCGAGAGCGGGGGGGCACAGATACGCAGTATTTT. Protein: CASSRERGGTDTQYF.

The chain recombines TRBV11-1 with TRBJ1-1; 9 bases line up with TRBD1. The germline gives CDR1 SGHAT, CDR2 FQDESV (reference sequence). The CDR3 totals 15 residues. Trimming cost V 5 bases and J 2 bases; bases outside gene matches: 6. CDR3 bases: TGTGCCAGCAGCCCCGGGACAGGGCTCAACACTGAAGCTTTCTTT. This translates into CASSPGTGLNTEAFF.

The rearrangement uses TRBV10-3 and TRBJ1-1, with 9 positions matching TRBD1. The trim removed 3 bases at V and 5 bases at J, leaving 4 bases unmatched. Germline loops: CDR1 ENHRY, CDR2 SYGVKD. CDR3 length equals 14 residues. This chain's CDR3 is CAISDFGTGTEAFF. CDR3 DNA: TGTGCCATCAGTGATTTTGGGACAGGGACTGAAGCTTTCTTT.

The chain carries TRBV5-4 and TRBJ1-1; possibly TRBD1 for D (6 bases). With 3 bases removed from V and 7 bases from J, the gap between germline ends came to 16 bases. CDR1 is SGHNT, CDR2 YYREEE, per germline (reference sequence). The CDR3 length is 14 residues. The CDR3 coding sequence is TGTGCCAGCAGCTGGACCGGGACACGGAATGAAGCTTTCTTT. Translating it yields CASSWTGTRNEAFF.

V and J are TRBV9 and TRBJ2-6; D is undetermined. Trimming stripped 0 bases from V and 1 base from J, with 11 bases between. This CDR3 comprises 17 residues. Germline CDR1 and CDR2: SGDLS and YYNGEE. CDR3 bases: TGTGCCAGCAGCGTAGGTGACATCCCTTCTGGGGCCAACGTCCTGACTTTC. Translation gives CASSVGDIPSGANVLTF. Full variable domain (outside the CDR3, taken from reference TRBV9 and TRBJ2-6): DSGVTQTPKHLITATGQRVTLRCSPRSGDLSVYWYQQSLDQGLQFLIQYYNGEERAKGNILERFSAQQFPDLHSELNLSSLELGDSALYFCASSVGDIPSGANVLTFGAGSRLTVL.

This clone appeared once. This rearrangement joins TRBV19 to TRBJ1-1; a possible D gene is TRBD1 (6 bases). This CDR3 region has 14 residues. Germline CDR1 reads LNHDA; CDR2 reads SQIVND (reference sequence). V was cut by 6 bases and J by 1 base, with 12 bases left in between. Here the CDR3 reads CASRILGGNTEAFF. In DNA, the CDR3 is TGTGCCAGTAGAATCTTAGGGGGGAACACTGAAGCTTTCTTT.

The chain carries TRBV10-1 and TRBJ2-4; a weak D match, TRBD2 (6 bases). V was shortened by 0 bases and J by 8 bases, with 20 bases between the two germline ends. This CDR3 has 17 residues. CDR1 and CDR2 (germline): WNHNN, SYGVQD (reference sequence). CDR3 region: CASSESSVTSAPYIQYF. DNA of the CDR3: TGCGCCAGCAGTGAGTCTTCGGTGACTAGTGCTCCGTACATTCAGTACTTC.

This clone was observed a single time. The chain joins TRBV15 to TRBJ2-1; D is possibly TRBD1 (6 bases). V gave up 0 bases and J gave up 4 bases, with 13 bases separating them. CDR3 length: 16 residues. Germline V gene sequence: CDR1 LNHNV, CDR2 YYDKDF (reference sequence). CDR3 loop: CATSRDPGTLYNEQFF. CDR3 bases: TGTGCCACCAGCAGAGACCCCGGGACACTATACAATGAGCAGTTCTTC.

V and J are TRBV4-2 and TRBJ1-2, with 8 bases that match TRBD1. The germline gives CDR1 LGHNA, CDR2 YNFKEQ. V trimming: 4 bases; J trimming: 8 bases; junction bases outside the gene matches: 9. The CDR3 spans 14 residues. The CDR3 coding sequence is TGTGCCAGCAGCCCTACAGGGGGGGCGAGGGGCTACACCTTC. Its translation is CASSPTGGARGYTF.

The chain carries TRBV3-1 (or the pseudogene TRBV3-2) and TRBJ1-6; 9 bases are shared with TRBD1. Germline V gene lookup returns CDR1 LGHDT and CDR2 YNNKEL (reference sequence). This CDR3 is built from 16 residues. The V gene end was trimmed by 4 bases and the J gene end by 9 bases; junction bases not matched to a gene: 10. This chain's CDR3 is CASSPLAGTGFSPLHF. The CDR3 DNA is TGTGCCAGCAGCCCACTCGCCGGGACAGGGTTTTCACCCCTCCACTTT.

This chain joins TRBV2 and TRBJ1-1; D not certain. Trimming left V 3 bases short and J 5 bases short, with 16 bases between. Germline V gene data show CDR1 as SNHLY and CDR2 as FYNNEI. The CDR3 loop spans 15 amino acids. In DNA form, the CDR3 reads TGTGCCAGCAGTGAGCGGGAACACCGTCGGACTGAAGCTTTCTTT. Translating gives CASSEREHRRTEAFF.

This chain links TRBV5-1 with TRBJ1-2; TRBD1 matches 8 bases. The ends lost 3 bases at V and 8 bases at J; junction bases unmatched: 3. The CDR3 extends over 12 amino acids. Germline assignment: CDR1 SGHRS and CDR2 YFSETQ. The CDR3, as DNA: TGCGCCAGCAGCTCGACAGGGGCCGGCTACACCTTC. Its protein product is CASSSTGAGYTF. The whole variable domain, remainder taken from reference TRBV5-1 and TRBJ1-2, is KAGVTQTPRYLIKTRGQQVTLSCSPISGHRSVSWYQQTPGQGLQFLFEYFSETQRNKGNFPGRFSGRQFSNSRSEMNVSTLELGDSALYLCASSSTGAGYTFGSGTRLTVV.

This clone was seen once. The V and J genes are TRBV30 and TRBJ2-3; TRBD1 matches 7 bases. The J segment lost 2 bases and the V segment lost 1 base, leaving 12 bases of the junction unmatched. The CDR3 covers 17 residues. Per germline, CDR1 GTSNPN and CDR2 SVGIG (reference sequence). CDR3 nucleotides: TGTGCCTGGAGTGCTACACCTCCGGGACAGCACACAGATACGCAGTATTTT. This translates into CAWSATPPGQHTDTQYF.

This clone was detected once. The gene calls are TRBV7-6 and TRBJ1-1, with D maybe TRBD1 (6 bases). This CDR3 has 16 amino acids. Trimming took 5 bases from V and 6 from J, leaving 22 bases between them. Germline V gene data show CDR1 as SGHVS and CDR2 as FNYEAQ. The DNA for the CDR3 is TGTGCCAGCAGCCCCCGCCAGGGGAGATTGATCCCTGAAGCTTTCTTT. This translates into CASSPRQGRLIPEAFF.

J is TRBJ1-3 and V is TRBV27, with 7 bases that match TRBD1. The germline V gene has CDR1 MNHEY and CDR2 SMNVEV (reference sequence). Losses at the gene ends were 3 bases for V and 0 bases for J; bases not matched to a gene: 2. The CDR3 is 15 residues long. CDR3 loop: CASSFTGDSGNTIYF. In nucleotides, the CDR3 is TGTGCCAGCAGTTTCACAGGGGACTCTGGAAACACCATATATTTT.

The chain uses TRBV5-1 and TRBJ1-5; 10 bases align to TRBD1. V was pared by 5 bases and J by 5 bases, with 4 bases of the junction left unmatched. Germline V CDR1 and CDR2: SGHRS, YFSETQ. CDR3 size: 14 residues. CDR3 DNA sequence: TGCGCCAGCAGTCGGGACAGGGGAGATCAGCCCCAGCATTTT. It codes for CASSRDRGDQPQHF.

The rearrangement links TRBV30 to TRBJ2-1; TRBD1 might be the D (6 bases). This CDR3 spans 14 amino acids. Germline loops: CDR1 GTSNPN, CDR2 SVGIG (reference sequence). The V end lost 0 bases, the J end lost 7 bases, and 13 bases lay between the germline ends. CDR3 DNA sequence: TGTGCCTGGAGTGTATTGGGGGCGAGGAATGAGCAGTTCTTC. Translated, it gives CAWSVLGARNEQFF.

This chain uses TRBV12-3 or TRBV12-4 with TRBJ2-3; D is perhaps TRBD2 (5 bases). V was cut by 4 bases and J by 6 bases, with 11 bases left in between. CDR3 length: 13 residues. The CDR3 DNA follows: TGTGCCAGCAGTTCCCGGAGAGGGGATACGCAGTATTTT. Translation gives CASSSRRGDTQYF.

This clone was observed once. The genes are TRBV6-5 and TRBJ2-5, with D maybe TRBD1 (6 bases). In germline, CDR1 is MNHEY, CDR2 SVGAGI. Trimming took 0 bases from V and 2 from J, leaving 10 bases between them. The CDR3 totals 15 residues. CDR3 coding DNA: TGTGCCAGCAGTTACTCAACTGGGACACAAGAGACCCAGTACTTC. Amino acid sequence: CASSYSTGTQETQYF.